The sequence of this T cell receptor (beta chain) was determined in a study of T cell responses to AZD1222 COVID-19 vaccine. The data were produced by immunoSEQ multiplex PCR, yet TCRdb's version contains in-frame clones alone and is incomplete. The sample yields under 70,000 clones, 79% seen once. This CDR3 region has 16 residues. The germline CDR1 and CDR2 sequences are SGHTA and FQGNSA. V was pared by 1 base and J by 2 bases, with 11 bases between. The sample was peripheral blood, taken on day 0 of MenACWY control vaccination. This sequence was found in an adult in good health. The chain is built from TRBV7-2 and TRBJ2-2; D gene ambiguous. CDR3 nucleotide sequence: TGTGCCAGCAGCTTAGTGAGACTGTACAACACCGGGGAGCTGTTTTTT. Translating it yields CASSLVRLYNTGELFF.